This T cell receptor (beta chain) emerged from a study of OX40 agonist ivuxolimab in advanced cancers. Background on the study: Intravenous ivuxolimab at 0.01 to 10 mg/kg was given to patients every 2 weeks. Every patient in dose escalation had hepatocellular carcinoma, melanoma, renal cell or head and neck cancer. Subjects had a mean age of around 60 years, with a range of 23 to 79; just over 80% were male. Whole-study findings and limits: Compared with others, partial responders at 0.1-3.0 mg/kg displayed clonal expansion among the lowest.

The table came from immunoSEQ multiplex PCR; TCRdb's copy has only in-frame clones and leaves some out. The sample holds more than 40,000 clones, approximately 80% seen once. A word on this clone: Its antigen is unidentified.

Germline V gives CDR1 SGHDN, CDR2 FVKESK. This CDR3 region has 13 residues. V was trimmed by 1 base and J by 7 bases, leaving 11 bases between them. The TCR sequence derives from an adult with an advanced solid tumor such as melanoma, head and neck, liver or kidney cancer. V and J are TRBV14 and TRBJ2-7; D uncertain. Sequenced material: CD4+ or CD8+ T cells sorted from blood, taken in a trial of the OX40 agonist ivuxolimab. The DNA of the CDR3 is TGTGCCAGCAGCCAAGCAATAGGGCGGGAGCAGTACTTC. This gives the protein CASSQAIGREQYF.